This T cell receptor beta chain was identified in a study of shared clonotypes between healthy human individuals. Study results and limitations: The researchers took only blood, and tissue repertoires probably look different.

Notes on this clone: Its antigen remains unknown.

Repertoires were generated with immunoSEQ multiplex PCR, while TCRdb's copy carries only in-frame clones and drops some. The table records about half a million clones, 78% of them present only once. V shed 4 bases and J shed 0 bases, with 13 bases lying between them. Looked up from germline, CDR1 is SGHRS and CDR2 is YFSETQ. The CDR3 contains 15 residues. Specimen: PBMCs. The chain is built from TRBV5-1 and TRBJ1-1, with a tentative D call TRBD1 (6 bases). The TCR sequence derives from a woman aged 40 to 50 in good health. Some clones in this sample may be carry-over from other donors' samples. CDR3 nucleotides: TGCGCCAGCAGCCCGGACGGACAGATGAACACTGAAGCTTTCTTT. It yields the protein CASSPDGQMNTEAFF.